A single sample is the source of the 12 T cell receptor beta chains below, sequenced in a study of blood T cell repertoires in COVID-19. Profiled with immunoSEQ multiplex PCR; TCRdb holds only in-frame clones, not every one. The data contain over 40,000 clones, over 80% of them singletons. Sequences were obtained from peripheral blood. Every receptor here comes from a human donor in a cohort sampled during active COVID-19.

V usage is TRBV5-1 and J usage is TRBJ1-4, with D unclear. The CDR3 runs to 17 residues. Trimming pared 0 bases from V and 0 bases from J, leaving 12 bases between. Germline V gives CDR1 SGHRS, CDR2 YFSETQ. CDR3 sequence reads: CASSLGGGLPTNEKLFF. The CDR3 DNA reads as TGCGCCAGCAGCTTGGGAGGCGGGCTTCCAACTAATGAAAAACTGTTTTTT.

The CDR3 sequence: CAWRPRTAFTGELFF. CDR3 DNA sequence: TGTGCCTGGAGACCTCGGACAGCCTTCACCGGGGAGCTGTTTTTT. This chain links TRBV30 with TRBJ2-2; a possible D gene is TRBD1 (6 bases). Germline V lookup: CDR1 GTSNPN, CDR2 SVGIG (reference sequence). The CDR3 contains 15 residues. With 3 bases removed from V and 4 bases from J, the gap between germline ends came to 15 bases.

The V call is TRBV6-6, the J call TRBJ1-2, with D perhaps matching TRBD1 (6 bases). Germline V gene data show CDR1 as MNHNY and CDR2 as SVGAGI (reference sequence). V gave up 5 bases and J gave up 4 bases, with 11 bases separating them. CDR3 size: 13 residues. Here the CDR3 reads CASSQTGTYGYTF. The CDR3 DNA follows: TGTGCCAGCAGTCAAACAGGGACCTATGGCTACACCTTC.

V is TRBV28 and J is TRBJ2-3, with D maybe TRBD1 (6 bases). The CDR3 extends over 14 amino acids. CDR1 and CDR2 (germline): MDHEN, SYDVKM. Trimming left V 5 bases short and J 1 base short, with 10 bases between. The CDR3 here is CASSEGHRTDTQYF. Written as DNA, the CDR3 is TGTGCCAGCAGTGAGGGACACCGCACAGATACGCAGTATTTT.

This clone was detected only once. The V and J genes are TRBV19 and TRBJ2-2, with D tentatively TRBD2 (5 bases). Germline CDR1 LNHDA, CDR2 SQIVND (reference sequence). V lost 6 bases, J lost 8 bases, and 19 bases lay in between. This CDR3 spans 15 amino acids. Here the CDR3 reads CASSPEIARPGELFF. The CDR3 DNA sequence: TGTGCCAGTAGCCCAGAGATAGCGAGGCCAGGGGAGCTGTTTTTT.

This rearrangement joins TRBV19 to TRBJ2-1; 11 positions agree with TRBD2. The CDR3 has 15 amino acids. CDR1 is LNHDA, CDR2 SQIVND, per germline (reference sequence). Germline trimming cut 7 bases from V and 4 bases from J; bases unmatched to any gene: 6. The DNA of the CDR3 is TGTGCCAGTAAGGCAACTAGCGGGAGATACAATGAGCAGTTCTTC. Translation: CASKATSGRYNEQFF.

The genes are TRBV7-6 and TRBJ1-6; 10 bases are a match to TRBD1. V dropped 5 bases and J dropped 9; count of bases not matched to a gene: 7. In germline, CDR1 is SGHVS, CDR2 FNYEAQ. The CDR3 contains 15 residues. CDR3 residues: CASSKTGTGASPLHF. The CDR3 DNA reads TGTGCCAGCAGCAAAACCGGGACAGGGGCTTCACCCCTCCACTTT.

The rearrangement links TRBV11-2 to TRBJ1-4; D gene unclear. CDR1 and CDR2 from the germline V gene are SGHAT and FQNNGV. The CDR3 totals 13 residues. The V and J ends lost 6 bases and 8 bases respectively, with 13 bases between them. The DNA of the CDR3 is TGTGCCAGCAGAGGAAGCCCGGAGGAAAAACTGTTTTTT. Encoded protein: CASRGSPEEKLFF. Using reference TRBV11-2 and TRBJ1-4 for the parts outside the CDR3, the full variable domain is EAGVAQSPRYKIIEKRQSVAFWCNPISGHATLYWYQQILGQGPKLLIQFQNNGVVDDSQLPKDRFSAERLKGVDSTLKIQPAKLEDSAVYLCASRGSPEEKLFFGSGTQLSVL.

Here the CDR3 DNA reads TGTGCCAGCAGTACCCGGCCGGGACAGGTTAATGAAAAACTGTTTTTT. The encoded protein is CASSTRPGQVNEKLFF. The chain couples TRBV27 to TRBJ1-4, with 8 bases fitting TRBD1. Per germline, CDR1 MNHEY and CDR2 SMNVEV (reference sequence). V lost 5 bases to trimming and J lost 4 bases; unmatched junction nucleotides: 9. The CDR3 spans 16 residues.

V and J are TRBV25-1 and TRBJ2-7; D is perhaps TRBD1 (5 bases). Germline-derived CDR1 and CDR2 are MGHDK and SYGVNS. The V end was cut by 4 bases, the J end by 6 bases, with 19 bases between. The CDR3 length is 15 residues. The CDR3 is CASSASWGHVGEQYF. CDR3 DNA sequence: TGTGCCAGCAGTGCTTCATGGGGCCACGTGGGCGAGCAGTACTTC.

This chain uses TRBV30 with TRBJ2-3, with 8 bases aligning to TRBD2. With 0 bases clipped from V and 0 bases from J, the junction kept 8 bases outside the gene matches. Germline-derived CDR1 and CDR2 are GTSNPN and SVGIG (reference sequence). The CDR3 is 17 amino acids. The CDR3 nucleotides read TGTGCCTGGAGTGTTCGGAGGACTAGCCGAAGCACAGATACGCAGTATTTT. Protein product: CAWSVRRTSRSTDTQYF.

The chain joins TRBV5-1 to TRBJ2-5; perhaps TRBD2 as D (6 bases). CDR3 length equals 12 residues. Germline CDR1 SGHRS, CDR2 YFSETQ. Trimming removed 3 bases from V and 5 bases from J, with 8 bases in between. The CDR3 sequence is CASSYGGETQYF. The DNA of the CDR3 is TGCGCCAGCAGCTATGGGGGGGAGACCCAGTACTTC.